These 25 T cell receptor beta chains were all obtained from the same sample, sequenced in a study of T cells after posttransplantation cyclophosphamide. Measured with immunoSEQ multiplex PCR; TCRdb has only the in-frame clones, and not every one. The data contain 15,000 to 20,000 clones, about nine tenths of them singletons. Sampled 1 year posttransplant, controls received myeloablative marrow transplants, methotrexate and a calcineurin inhibitor. The specimen was PBMCs, collected after an allogeneic stem cell transplant with a calcineurin inhibitor and methotrexate. The receptor source for this set is a male patient aged 45-60 years who received an allogeneic stem cell transplant from an unrelated donor, was CMV-positive, and had chronic GVHD only. A subset of T cells may come from the graft donor.

The chain employs TRBV19 and TRBJ2-5; TRBD2 matches 11 bases. J lost 2 bases, V lost 6 bases, and 2 bases had no gene match. Per the germline V gene, CDR1 is LNHDA and CDR2 is SQIVND (reference sequence). The CDR3 extends over 14 amino acids. The CDR3 nucleotides read TGTGCCAGTAGCAGACTAGCGGGACAAGAGACCCAGTACTTC. Protein sequence: CASSRLAGQETQYF.

The chain employs TRBV18 and TRBJ2-7, with D maybe TRBD1 (5 bases). The CDR3 extends over 14 amino acids. CDR1 KGHSH and CDR2 LQKENI come from the germline V gene. V lost 3 bases and J 5 bases, leaving 14 bases between the germline ends. CDR3 amino acids: CASSPGLRRDEQYF. The CDR3 nucleotides read TGTGCCAGCTCACCGGGGCTCCGGCGCGACGAGCAGTACTTC. Filled out from reference TRBV18 and TRBJ2-7, the complete variable domain reads NAGVMQNPRHLVRRRGQEARLRCSPMKGHSHVYWYRQLPEEGLKFMVYLQKENIIDESGMPKERFSAEFPKEGPSILRIQQVVRGDSAAYFCASSPGLRRDEQYFGPGTRLTVT.

This clone appeared a single time. DNA of the CDR3: TGCAGCGTCCAGGGTGGAGTATACAATGAGCAGTTCTTC. It encodes CSVQGGVYNEQFF. The chain recombines TRBV29-1 with TRBJ2-1, with a weak D call TRBD1 (5 bases). This CDR3 is 13 amino acids long. V lost 6 bases and J 4 bases, leaving 13 bases between the germline ends. From germline, CDR1 is SQVTM and CDR2 ANQGSEA.

This clone was detected once. The rearrangement uses TRBV7-8 and TRBJ2-5; 7 bases are a match to TRBD1. The DNA matches TRBJ2-7 better at its end, which makes the J call doubtful. Germline values: CDR1 SGHVS, CDR2 FQNEAQ. CDR3 length equals 16 residues. CDR3 sequence reads: CASSPTGTAIDYEQYF. CDR3 in DNA: TGTGCCAGCAGCCCTACCGGGACAGCCATTGACTACGAGCAGTACTTC.

V and J are TRBV9 and TRBJ2-7; 8 nucleotides align to TRBD2. V lost 2 bases and J lost 4; bases outside the gene matches: 5. In germline, CDR1 is SGDLS, CDR2 YYNGEE. There are 14 residues in the CDR3. For the CDR3, the DNA is TGTGCCAGCAGCGTGGGCGGGAGGTCTTACGAGCAGTACTTC. This translates into CASSVGGRSYEQYF.

V and J are TRBV11-3 and TRBJ1-1; 7 nucleotides line up with TRBD1. The V gene's germline CDR1 is SGHNT and CDR2 YENEEA. Unmatched junction bases numbered 4, after V lost 5 bases and J lost 1 base. This CDR3 contains 14 residues. CDR3 in DNA: TGTGCCAGCAGCCCCCGACAGGGGAACACTGAAGCTTTCTTT. Its translation is CASSPRQGNTEAFF.

The V call is TRBV19, the J call TRBJ2-7; D may be TRBD1 (5 bases). V lost 6 bases and J 7 bases, leaving 16 bases between the germline ends. Germline-derived CDR1 and CDR2 are LNHDA and SQIVND (reference sequence). This CDR3 is built from 13 residues. The CDR3 is CASRLTGSREQYF. The CDR3 DNA follows: TGTGCCAGTAGGCTCACAGGTTCGCGAGAGCAGTACTTC.

The CDR3 DNA reads as TGTGCCAGCAGTCCCACAGGGTTAGCCAAAAACATTCAGTACTTC. As protein: CASSPTGLAKNIQYF. The rearrangement uses TRBV6-1 and TRBJ2-4; D might be TRBD1 (6 bases). V shed 5 bases and J shed 0 bases, with 11 bases lying between them. The CDR3 is made up of 15 amino acids. CDR1 MNHNS and CDR2 SASEGT come from the germline V gene.

This clone was detected only once. V and J are TRBV9 and TRBJ1-1; 9 bases are shared with TRBD1. V lost 3 bases to trimming and J lost 3 bases; unmatched junction nucleotides: 6. The CDR3 loop spans 15 amino acids. The germline V gene has CDR1 SGDLS and CDR2 YYNGEE. CDR3 residues: CASSEGQGLDTEAFF. CDR3 DNA: TGTGCCAGCAGCGAGGGACAGGGATTGGACACTGAAGCTTTCTTT.

The V and J genes are TRBV7-9 and TRBJ1-2, with D possibly matching TRBD1 (5 bases). The CDR3 is 15 residues long. The V end was cut by 1 base, the J end by 8 bases, with 17 bases between. Germline V gives CDR1 SEHNR, CDR2 FQNEAQ (reference sequence). The CDR3 loop is CASSLVVAGNMGYTF. Written as DNA, the CDR3 is TGTGCCAGCAGCTTAGTGGTGGCAGGGAATATGGGCTACACCTTC.

The V and J genes are TRBV28 and TRBJ2-5, with D maybe TRBD2 (5 bases). The V gene lost 3 bases and the J gene lost 4 bases, with 15 bases spanning the gap. Germline-derived CDR1 and CDR2 are MDHEN and SYDVKM. This CDR3 contains 15 residues. In nucleotides, the CDR3 is TGTGCCAGCAGTTTTATTGTGGGGAGACGAGAGACCCAGTACTTC. Protein: CASSFIVGRRETQYF.

This chain connects TRBV28 to TRBJ1-2; TRBD1 agrees at 11 bases. The CDR3 loop spans 15 amino acids. Germline CDR1 and CDR2: MDHEN and SYDVKM. V lost 6 bases to trimming and J lost 10 bases; unmatched junction nucleotides: 13. CDR3 nucleotide sequence: TGTGCCAGCAGCTTAACCTTACGGGACAGGGGGAACTACACCTTC. Protein: CASSLTLRDRGNYTF.

This chain joins TRBV19 and TRBJ2-1; 9 bases agree with TRBD2. The CDR3 is 16 residues long. Germline V gives CDR1 LNHDA, CDR2 SQIVND (reference sequence). V was pared by 2 bases and J by 3 bases, with 5 bases of the junction left unmatched. The CDR3 is CASSINAGGIYNEQFF. The DNA for the CDR3 is TGTGCCAGTAGTATAAATGCGGGAGGGATCTACAATGAGCAGTTCTTC.

This chain connects TRBV27 to TRBJ1-5; no clear D. V lost 4 bases and J lost 5, with 12 bases in between. Germline assignment: CDR1 MNHEY and CDR2 SMNVEV (reference sequence). The CDR3 contains 14 residues. CDR3 coding DNA: TGTGCCAGCAGTTCCATCCCCACGGATCAGCCCCAGCATTTT. Residues: CASSSIPTDQPQHF.

The V gene is TRBV18, the J gene TRBJ2-7, with D possibly TRBD2 on 5 matching bases. Trimming cost V 4 bases and J 2 bases, with 9 bases left between them. The CDR3 is 13 amino acids. CDR1 KGHSH and CDR2 LQKENI come from the germline V gene. The DNA for the CDR3 is TGTGCCAGCTCACGGACTGCCCCCTACGAGCAGTACTTC. Its protein product is CASSRTAPYEQYF. Full variable domain (rest looked up from reference TRBV18 and TRBJ2-7): NAGVMQNPRHLVRRRGQEARLRCSPMKGHSHVYWYRQLPEEGLKFMVYLQKENIIDESGMPKERFSAEFPKEGPSILRIQQVVRGDSAAYFCASSRTAPYEQYFGPGTRLTVT.

The gene calls are TRBV7-9 and TRBJ1-1; D is ambiguous. The V gene lost 7 bases and the J gene lost 7 bases, with 13 bases spanning the gap. The CDR3 length is 12 residues. Germline assignment: CDR1 SEHNR and CDR2 FQNEAQ (reference sequence). The CDR3 DNA reads as TGTGCCAGCACCAGCACTAACGTTGAAGCTTTCTTT. This sequence encodes CASTSTNVEAFF.

The gene calls are TRBV7-9 and TRBJ1-2; D not certain. CDR1 is SEHNR, CDR2 FQNEAQ, per germline (reference sequence). The V end lost 4 bases, the J end lost 4 bases, and 10 bases lay between the germline ends. This CDR3 spans 13 amino acids. CDR3 protein: CASSSTETYGYTF. CDR3 bases: TGTGCCAGCAGCTCAACTGAAACCTATGGCTACACCTTC.

V gene TRBV28 combines with J gene TRBJ2-7; 8 bases fit TRBD2. This CDR3 is 17 amino acids long. Germline assignment: CDR1 MDHEN and CDR2 SYDVKM. V trimming: 5 bases; J trimming: 3 bases; junction bases outside the gene matches: 15. The CDR3 sequence is CASSATRGSGKGYEQYF. In DNA, the CDR3 is TGTGCCAGCAGTGCCACCAGGGGTAGCGGGAAGGGCTACGAGCAGTACTTC.

The chain couples TRBV19 to TRBJ1-2, with 8 bases lining up with TRBD1. The V gene's germline CDR1 is LNHDA and CDR2 SQIVND (reference sequence). V gave up 3 bases and J gave up 3 bases; unmatched junction bases: 3. The CDR3 runs to 14 residues. CDR3 in amino acids: CASSIGTGYYGYTF. The CDR3 nucleotides are TGTGCCAGTAGTATTGGGACAGGTTACTATGGCTACACCTTC. Combining the CDR3 with reference TRBV19 and TRBJ1-2 gives the whole variable domain DGGITQSPKYLFRKEGQNVTLSCEQNLNHDAMYWYRQDPGQGLRLIYYSQIVNDFQKGDIAEGYSVSREKKESFPLTVTSAQKNPTAFYLCASSIGTGYYGYTFGSGTRLTVV.

The chain joins TRBV10-2 to TRBJ2-5; D is unresolved. The germline CDR1 and CDR2 sequences are WSHSY and SAAADI. The CDR3 runs to 16 residues. The V gene lost 4 bases and the J gene lost 1 base, with 16 bases spanning the gap. The DNA of the CDR3 is TGCGCCAGCAGTGCCCCCCTCAGTGAACCCCAAGAGACCCAGTACTTC. Encoded protein: CASSAPLSEPQETQYF.

This chain uses TRBV28 with TRBJ2-3, with 8 nucleotides matching TRBD2. The CDR3 has 15 residues. V lost 3 bases to trimming and J lost 4 bases; unmatched junction nucleotides: 6. CDR1 and CDR2 (germline): MDHEN, SYDVKM. The CDR3 nucleotides are TGTGCCAGCAGTTTTTTAGGACTAGCAGCAGATACGCAGTATTTT. This codes for CASSFLGLAADTQYF.

The chain is built from TRBV5-4 and TRBJ2-1, with D maybe TRBD2 (5 bases). There are 12 residues in the CDR3. The V end was cut by 2 bases, the J end by 9 bases, with 9 bases between. The germline V gene encodes CDR1 SGHNT and CDR2 YYREEE (reference sequence). The CDR3 region is CASSLDAGEQFF. For the CDR3, the DNA is TGTGCCAGCAGCTTAGATGCGGGTGAGCAGTTCTTC.

CDR3 nucleotides: TGTGCCAGCAGCTTAGCCACAAGCTATGGCTACACCTTC. Its protein product is CASSLATSYGYTF. V gene TRBV11-3 combines with J gene TRBJ1-2; D not resolved. The ends were cut back, 1 base at V and 4 bases at J, with 7 bases in the middle. The CDR3 covers 13 residues. Germline CDR1 and CDR2: SGHNT and YENEEA.

V and J are TRBV19 and TRBJ2-1, with D perhaps matching TRBD1 (5 bases). V dropped 3 bases and J dropped 8 bases, with 14 bases sitting between them. CDR3 size: 14 residues. CDR1 is LNHDA, CDR2 SQIVND, per germline (reference sequence). CDR3 in amino acids: CASSMAGKFYEQFF. DNA of the CDR3: TGTGCCAGTAGTATGGCAGGGAAGTTCTATGAGCAGTTCTTC. Looking up the rest from reference TRBV19 and TRBJ2-1 gives the full variable domain: DGGITQSPKYLFRKEGQNVTLSCEQNLNHDAMYWYRQDPGQGLRLIYYSQIVNDFQKGDIAEGYSVSREKKESFPLTVTSAQKNPTAFYLCASSMAGKFYEQFFGPGTRLTVL.

The V gene is TRBV7-9, the J gene TRBJ2-3, with D unclear. CDR3 size: 16 residues. Deletions cut 5 bases from V and 2 bases from J, with 17 bases between. CDR1 is SEHNR, CDR2 FQNEAQ, per germline (reference sequence). The CDR3 loop reads CASSPTREYNTDTQYF. The CDR3 region has the DNA TGTGCCAGCAGCCCTACCCGAGAGTATAACACAGATACGCAGTATTTT.